The 19 T cell receptor beta chains given below trace back to one sample, sequenced in a study of CD8 T cells in ankylosing spondylitis. MiXCR was run by TCRdb on the 5' RACE reads, yielding one entry per CDR3 protein. The sample lists 200,000 to 250,000 distinct CDR3 sequences, approximately 8% occurring once. The sample comprised blood, either unsorted or a sorted T cell fraction (not recorded which). All receptors derive from a female donor with ankylosing spondylitis or in good health (not recorded which).

The sample holds many counts of this clonotype. V is TRBV15 and J is TRBJ2-7; D ambiguous. This CDR3 comprises 14 residues. Germline V gene sequence: CDR1 LNHNV, CDR2 YYDKDF (reference sequence). The ends were cut back, 3 bases at V and 2 bases at J, with 11 bases in the middle. CDR3: CATSSPGNPYEQYF. In DNA, the CDR3 is TGTGCCACCAGCAGCCCCGGAAACCCCTACGAGCAGTACTTC.

There are many counts of this clonotype. This sequence joins TRBV5-1 and TRBJ2-1, with no clear D. Trimming left V 0 bases short and J 2 bases short, with 9 bases between. The CDR3 contains 15 residues. CDR1 and CDR2 from the germline V gene are SGHRS and YFSETQ. CDR3 sequence (DNA): TGCGCCAGCAGCTTGGGGTCCTGGGCCTACAATGAGCAGTTCTTC. It is translated as CASSLGSWAYNEQFF.

This clonotype came up many times. The chain uses TRBV6-2 or TRBV6-3 and TRBJ2-3, with D unresolved. Trimming shortened V by 1 base and J by 3 bases, and 5 bases separated the two germline ends. CDR1 MNHEY and CDR2 SVGEGT come from the germline V gene. The CDR3 totals 13 residues. CDR3 DNA: TGTGCCAGCAGTTACTGGCAGACAGATACGCAGTATTTT. This gives the protein CASSYWQTDTQYF.

With regard to this clonotype: One base away lies a much larger clone, so this may be a sequencing read error. The chain combines TRBV7-8 with TRBJ2-1; possibly TRBD2 for D (5 bases). Germline assignment: CDR1 SGHVS and CDR2 FQNEAQ. V lost 1 base and J lost 9, with 16 bases in between. This CDR3 region has 15 residues. CDR3 loop: CASSLGKTGAGEQFF. The CDR3, as DNA: TGTGCCAGCAGCTTAGGTAAGACCGGCGCGGGTGAGCAGTTCTTC. Full variable domain (missing parts from reference TRBV7-8 and TRBJ2-1): GAGVSQSPRYKVAKRGQDVALRCDPISGHVSLFWYQQALGQGPEFLTYFQNEAQLDKSGLPSDRFFAERPEGSVSTLKIQRTQQEDSAVYLCASSLGKTGAGEQFFGPGTRLTVL.

This clonotype was seen repeatedly, ten times or more. This rearrangement joins TRBV15 to TRBJ2-3; the D is unclear. Germline lookup yields CDR1 LNHNV and CDR2 YYDKDF (reference sequence). This CDR3 contains 15 residues. Trimming shortened V by 0 bases and J by 3 bases, and 10 bases separated the two germline ends. The CDR3 nucleotides are TGTGCCACCAGCAGAGATCCGATGGGGACAGATACGCAGTATTTT. Translation: CATSRDPMGTDTQYF.

Ten or more counts support this clonotype. The rearrangement uses TRBV7-8 and TRBJ1-5; possible D gene TRBD1, 6 bases. V was clipped by 1 base and J by 6 bases, with 22 bases between them. The V gene's germline CDR1 is SGHVS and CDR2 FQNEAQ. This CDR3 spans 18 amino acids. Written as DNA, the CDR3 is TGTGCCAGCAGCTTAGAAAACGCGTGGGGGGCCCCGGGTCAGCCCCAGCATTTT. It is translated as CASSLENAWGAPGQPQHF. The whole variable domain, filled in from reference TRBV7-8 and TRBJ1-5, reads GAGVSQSPRYKVAKRGQDVALRCDPISGHVSLFWYQQALGQGPEFLTYFQNEAQLDKSGLPSDRFFAERPEGSVSTLKIQRTQQEDSAVYLCASSLENAWGAPGQPQHFGDGTRLSIL.

As concerns this clonotype: A much larger clone is a single base away; this may be a read error. The rearrangement links TRBV2 to TRBJ2-2, with TRBD2 identical over 12 bases. CDR1 is SNHLY, CDR2 FYNNEI, per germline. This CDR3 region has 18 residues. The CDR3 DNA follows: TGTGTCAGCAGTAGGTCTAGCGGGAGGGGGATCAACACCGGGGAGCTGTTTTTT. Its protein is CVSSRSSGRGINTGELFF.

The chain couples TRBV19 to TRBJ1-4, with D tentatively TRBD1 (5 bases). V dropped 6 bases and J dropped 4 bases, with 15 bases sitting between them. The CDR3 spans 15 residues. CDR1 and CDR2 (germline): LNHDA, SQIVND (reference sequence). CDR3 residues: CASSTPRQSNEKLFF. In DNA form, the CDR3 reads TGTGCCAGTAGCACTCCTCGACAGAGTAATGAAAAACTGTTTTTT.

This clonotype was seen at least ten times. CDR3 amino acids: CATSRPGRANVLTF. The CDR3 DNA sequence: TGTGCCACCAGCAGGCCCGGGAGGGCCAACGTCCTGACTTTC. The chain recombines TRBV15 with TRBJ2-6; D might be TRBD2 (5 bases). This CDR3 is 14 amino acids long. V lost 3 bases to trimming and J lost 5 bases, with 8 bases between them. Germline values: CDR1 LNHNV, CDR2 YYDKDF (reference sequence). Supplemented by reference TRBV15 and TRBJ2-6, the full variable domain reads DAMVIQNPRYQVTQFGKPVTLSCSQTLNHNVMYWYQQKSSQAPKLLFHYYDKDFNNEADTPDNFQSRRPNTSFCFLDIRSPGLGDTAMYLCATSRPGRANVLTFGAGSRLTVL.

CDR3 protein: CASSFAGGPYEQYF. The CDR3 region has the DNA TGTGCCAGCAGCTTCGCAGGGGGCCCCTACGAGCAGTACTTC. This chain connects TRBV11-2 to TRBJ2-7; 8 bases fit TRBD1. Germline CDR1 SGHAT, CDR2 FQNNGV. V shed 3 bases, J shed 2 bases, and the junction held 3 bases outside the gene matches. The CDR3 is made up of 14 amino acids.

In this sample, this clonotype turned up many times. This chain connects TRBV25-1 to TRBJ2-1; no firm D call. Looked up from germline, CDR1 is MGHDK and CDR2 is SYGVNS. The CDR3 is 13 amino acids. Trimming took off 0 bases at V and 7 bases at J, with 7 bases between the two ends. CDR3 sequence: CASSEYIRNEQFF. CDR3 nucleotides: TGTGCCAGCAGTGAATATATAAGGAATGAGCAGTTCTTC. Filled out from reference TRBV25-1 and TRBJ2-1, the complete variable domain reads EADIYQTPRYLVIGTGKKITLECSQTMGHDKMYWYQQDPGMELHLIHYSYGVNSTEKGDLSSESTVSRIRTEHFPLTLESARPSHTSQYLCASSEYIRNEQFFGPGTRLTVL.

This clonotype was observed many times. This chain uses TRBV12-3 or TRBV12-4 with TRBJ1-2, with D tentatively TRBD1 (5 bases). V gave up 7 bases and J gave up 0 bases, with 12 bases separating them. The CDR3 is 14 amino acids. CDR3 nucleotide sequence: TGTGCCAGCAATCGGGACGGAGCTAACTATGGCTACACCTTC. Translating it yields CASNRDGANYGYTF.

CDR3 sequence: CATGESWRDNQPQHF. CDR3 sequence (DNA): TGTGCCACCGGGGAGTCTTGGAGGGACAATCAGCCCCAGCATTTT. V gene TRBV6-1 combines with J gene TRBJ1-5; no definite D call. V was cut by 10 bases and J by 3 bases, with 19 bases left in between. Germline values: CDR1 MNHNS, CDR2 SASEGT. This CDR3 contains 15 residues.

This clonotype was detected many times. V usage is TRBV29-1 and J usage is TRBJ2-1; a weak D match, TRBD2 (5 bases). The CDR3 consists of 14 residues. Between the trimmed V and J ends, which lost 4 bases and 2 bases, there was a span of 12 bases. Germline CDR1 reads SQVTM; CDR2 reads ANQGSEA. Here the CDR3 reads CSVGRVATYNEQFF. DNA of the CDR3: TGCAGCGTTGGGCGGGTAGCCACCTACAATGAGCAGTTCTTC.

This clonotype was seen a handful of times. This chain joins TRBV4-2 and TRBJ2-3; D gene ambiguous. This CDR3 is built from 12 residues. V lost 1 base and J lost 4, with 3 bases in between. The germline V gene has CDR1 LGHNA and CDR2 YNFKEQ. The CDR3 region has the DNA TGTGCCAGCAGCCAAGTCGCAGATACGCAGTATTTT. Translated, it gives CASSQVADTQYF.

This clonotype was seen ten or more times. The chain is built from TRBV20-1 and TRBJ2-7, with a tentative D call TRBD2 (6 bases). Trimming cost V 4 bases and J 4 bases, with 8 bases left between them. CDR3 length: 11 residues. Germline V gene lookup returns CDR1 DFQATT and CDR2 SNEGSKA (reference sequence). The CDR3 protein is CSATGVYEQYF. The CDR3 DNA reads TGCAGTGCTACGGGGGTTTACGAGCAGTACTTC.

This clonotype was seen many times. V and J are TRBV20-1 and TRBJ1-1; D is undetermined. Trimming removed 5 bases from V and 1 base from J, with 14 bases in between. The CDR3 spans 14 residues. The germline V gene encodes CDR1 DFQATT and CDR2 SNEGSKA (reference sequence). The CDR3, as DNA: TGCAGTGCTGCCCGTCTCCAGTCGAACACTGAAGCTTTCTTT. This encodes CSAARLQSNTEAFF.

This clonotype has only a few counts. This sequence joins TRBV7-2 and TRBJ2-7, with 11 bases matching TRBD2. The CDR3 is 15 residues long. With V trimmed by 1 base and J by 2 bases, 1 base remained unmatched. Germline lookup yields CDR1 SGHTA and CDR2 FQGNSA. The DNA of the CDR3 is TGTGCCAGCAGCTTAGGACTAGCGGGAACCTACGAGCAGTACTTC. Translating it yields CASSLGLAGTYEQYF. The entire variable domain, with the rest obtained from reference TRBV7-2 and TRBJ2-7, is as follows: GAGVSQSPSNKVTEKGKDVELRCDPISGHTALYWYRQSLGQGLEFLIYFQGNSAPDKSGLPSDRFSAERTGGSVSTLTIQRTQQEDSAVYLCASSLGLAGTYEQYFGPGTRLTVT.

This clonotype was recorded many times. V is TRBV25-1 and J is TRBJ1-6; TRBD1 agrees at 9 bases. The CDR3 runs 15 residues. The germline gives CDR1 MGHDK, CDR2 SYGVNS. Germline trimming cut 2 bases from V and 6 bases from J; bases unmatched to any gene: 2. CDR3 nucleotide sequence: TGTGCCAGCAGTGAAACAGGGGGCTTTAATTCACCCCTCCACTTT. It is translated as CASSETGGFNSPLHF. The full variable domain, completed using reference TRBV25-1 and TRBJ1-6, is EADIYQTPRYLVIGTGKKITLECSQTMGHDKMYWYQQDPGMELHLIHYSYGVNSTEKGDLSSESTVSRIRTEHFPLTLESARPSHTSQYLCASSETGGFNSPLHFGNGTRLTVT.